This T cell receptor (beta chain) came from a study of blood T cell repertoires in COVID-19. Across the whole study: The United States, Italy and Spain were the sources of the acute and convalescent COVID-19 samples.

Study processing details: Amplification from reference gene primers served as the basis for estimated nucleated cell counts. The assay was immunoSEQ multiplex PCR, and TCRdb's table has in-frame clones only and misses some. The V and J calls and clone size were taken over from that table, and D and trimming were inferred from the DNA. This table has 200,000 to 250,000 clones, more than 80% appearing once. Everyone who took part was roughly 18 to 89 years old, and they came from over 20 US areas. Cohorts were determined from participant-reported clinical history. This CDR3 is 17 amino acids long. V lost 2 bases to trimming and J lost 6 bases, with 22 bases between them. The germline CDR1 and CDR2 sequences are LGHNA and YSLEER.

The rearrangement uses TRBV4-3 and TRBJ1-2; the D gene is possibly TRBD1 (5 bases). What was sequenced was PBMCs or T cells enriched from blood (not recorded which). The receptor was derived from a woman aged 40 to 49 with acute COVID-19. The CDR3 protein is CASSQWGQPGARDGYTF. The DNA of the CDR3 is TGCGCCAGCAGCCAATGGGGCCAACCGGGAGCGAGAGATGGCTACACCTTC.